These 30 T cell receptor beta chains were all obtained from the same sample, sequenced in a study of blood T cell repertoires in COVID-19. The repertoire was sequenced with immunoSEQ multiplex PCR; TCRdb's copy has only in-frame clones and lacks some. This table holds roughly 230,000 clones, 65% to 90% found once. Sequenced input: peripheral blood. These receptors were taken from a woman between 45 and 65 years old with acute or convalescent COVID-19.

The J gene is TRBJ2-7, the V gene TRBV28; 9 nucleotides line up with TRBD1. Germline V lookup: CDR1 MDHEN, CDR2 SYDVKM. CDR3 length: 15 amino acids. V lost 7 bases and J lost 3; bases outside the gene matches: 10. This chain's CDR3 is CASTSPGQGLYEQYF. The CDR3 DNA sequence: TGTGCCAGCACAAGTCCGGGACAGGGACTCTACGAGCAGTACTTC.

The chain is built from TRBV28 and TRBJ2-6; 8 nucleotides match TRBD2. V shed 6 bases and J 0 bases; nucleotides not matched to a gene: 4. This CDR3 is built from 16 residues. Per the germline V gene, CDR1 is MDHEN and CDR2 is SYDVKM. The CDR3 nucleotides read TGTGCCAGCAGAGGGGCGGGAGGCTCTGGGGCCAACGTCCTGACTTTC. It yields the protein CASRGAGGSGANVLTF.

The J gene is TRBJ1-2, the V gene TRBV4-3, with TRBD1 identical over 7 bases. This CDR3 has 14 amino acids. With 1 base clipped from V and 3 bases from J, the junction kept 2 bases outside the gene matches. Germline V gives CDR1 LGHNA, CDR2 YSLEER. CDR3 protein: CASSQGTGDYGYTF. The CDR3 bases are TGCGCCAGCAGCCAAGGGACAGGCGACTATGGCTACACCTTC.

This clone was seen once. The V call is TRBV9, the J call TRBJ2-1; TRBD1 agrees at 9 bases. From germline, CDR1 is SGDLS and CDR2 YYNGEE. The CDR3 covers 14 residues. V shed 4 bases, J shed 6 bases, and the junction held 5 bases outside the gene matches. CDR3 amino acids: CASSTQTGGNEQFF. In DNA form, the CDR3 reads TGTGCCAGCAGCACGCAGACAGGGGGCAATGAGCAGTTCTTC.

This chain uses TRBV5-1 with TRBJ1-4, with TRBD1 matching over 8 bases. The junction had 6 bases not matched to a gene; V was cut back by 3 bases and J by 8 bases. Germline assignment: CDR1 SGHRS and CDR2 YFSETQ. The CDR3 extends over 14 amino acids. This chain's CDR3 is CASSYQGAREKLFF. The CDR3 DNA is TGCGCCAGCAGCTATCAGGGGGCGCGGGAAAAACTGTTTTTT.

The chain joins TRBV6-5 to TRBJ1-5; 11 bases are shared with TRBD1. Germline CDR1 MNHEY, CDR2 SVGAGI. The V segment lost 8 bases and the J segment 4 bases; nucleotides outside the gene matches: 7. This CDR3 is 15 amino acids long. CDR3 residues: CASHPGTGGNQPQHF. In nucleotides, the CDR3 is TGTGCCAGCCACCCCGGGACAGGGGGAAATCAGCCCCAGCATTTT.

CDR3 sequence: CASRSLRTLNTEAFF. DNA of the CDR3: TGTGCCAGCAGATCTCTAAGAACCCTGAACACTGAAGCTTTCTTT. The V gene is TRBV27, the J gene TRBJ1-1, with D hard to call. Germline V lookup: CDR1 MNHEY, CDR2 SMNVEV (reference sequence). This CDR3 spans 15 amino acids. Trimming shortened V by 6 bases and J by 0 bases, and 14 bases separated the two germline ends.

This chain links TRBV6-6 with TRBJ1-2; 7 bases line up with TRBD1. J gave up 7 bases and V 7 bases, and 15 bases lay outside the gene matches. Germline V gene sequence: CDR1 MNHNY, CDR2 SVGAGI (reference sequence). The CDR3 is 15 residues long. The CDR3 nucleotides read TGTGCCAGCATTCAACAGGGGCCGCCTAACGCTGGCTACACCTTC. Translation: CASIQQGPPNAGYTF.

CDR3 sequence (DNA): TGTGCCAGCAGCAGGAGGGAAAACACTGAAGCTTTCTTT. It specifies CASSRRENTEAFF. The chain uses TRBV9 and TRBJ1-1; D gene unclear. Deletions cut 4 bases from V and 2 bases from J, with 9 bases between. Looked up from germline, CDR1 is SGDLS and CDR2 is YYNGEE. CDR3 length: 13 amino acids.

V and J are TRBV12-3 or TRBV12-4 and TRBJ2-7; no definite D call. This CDR3 is 10 amino acids long. V dropped 6 bases and J dropped 3 bases, with 3 bases sitting between them. CDR3 DNA sequence: TGTGCCAGCAGACTCTACGAGCAGTACTTC. This sequence encodes CASRLYEQYF.

This clone was recorded a few times. This sequence joins TRBV28 and TRBJ2-2; 9 bases line up with TRBD2. Per germline, CDR1 MDHEN and CDR2 SYDVKM. Losses at the gene ends were 8 bases for V and 6 bases for J; bases not matched to a gene: 13. The CDR3 totals 16 residues. The CDR3 loop reads CASQTSGSGGPGELFF. The CDR3 nucleotides are TGTGCCAGCCAAACTAGCGGGTCTGGAGGCCCCGGGGAGCTGTTTTTT. The variable domain in full, with the rest retrieved from reference TRBV28 and TRBJ2-2, is DVKVTQSSRYLVKRTGEKVFLECVQDMDHENMFWYRQDPGLGLRLIYFSYDVKMKEKGDIPEGYSVSREKKERFSLILESASTNQTSMYLCASQTSGSGGPGELFFGEGSRLTVL.

The J gene is TRBJ2-7, the V gene TRBV10-2; TRBD1 is a possible D gene (6 bases). V was cut by 4 bases and J by 0 bases, with 7 bases left in between. Germline CDR1 and CDR2: WSHSY and SAAADI. The CDR3 is made up of 13 amino acids. CDR3 nucleotides: TGCGCCAGCAGTGGGGGGCACTCCTACGAGCAGTACTTC. Its translation is CASSGGHSYEQYF.

The V gene is TRBV5-3, the J gene TRBJ2-3, with a possible D match to TRBD2 (6 bases). TRBV5-3 is noted as an ORF with a role that remains uncertain. Trimming cost V 9 bases and J 0 bases, with 17 bases left between them. This CDR3 has 15 residues. In DNA, the CDR3 is TGTGCCAACCAAGCGGGCATTTCTAGCACAGATACGCAGTATTTT. Translation: CANQAGISSTDTQYF.

This CDR3 reads CASGGTRRESPLHF. Here the CDR3 DNA reads TGTGCCAGTGGCGGGACCCGGCGGGAGTCACCCCTCCACTTT. This chain uses TRBV19 with TRBJ1-6, with D perhaps matching TRBD1 (5 bases). The CDR3 consists of 14 residues. The V end was cut by 8 bases, the J end by 10 bases, with 18 bases between. Germline V lookup: CDR1 LNHDA, CDR2 SQIVND (reference sequence).

The V call is TRBV24-1, the J call TRBJ2-3; tentative D call: TRBD2 (6 bases). Trimming took off 4 bases at V and 4 bases at J, with 11 bases between the two ends. CDR1 and CDR2 from the germline V gene are KGHDR and SFDVKD. The CDR3 loop spans 14 amino acids. Here the CDR3 reads CATSDPGGPDTQYF. The CDR3 DNA follows: TGTGCCACCAGTGACCCCGGGGGTCCAGATACGCAGTATTTT.

V is TRBV12-3 or TRBV12-4 and J is TRBJ1-2; D is ambiguous. Trimming removed 2 bases from V and 14 bases from J, with 15 bases in between. The CDR3 has 12 residues. DNA for the CDR3: TGTGCCAGCAGTTTATGGCCAGTCGCCCCGACCTTC. It encodes CASSLWPVAPTF.

The chain is built from TRBV7-2 and TRBJ1-2, with D possibly being TRBD1 (6 bases). From germline, CDR1 is SGHTA and CDR2 FQGNSA. The V and J ends lost 2 bases and 2 bases respectively, with 12 bases between them. The CDR3 runs 15 residues. The chain's CDR3 is CASSLRSGQNYGYTF. Here the CDR3 DNA reads TGTGCCAGCAGCTTAAGGTCAGGACAGAACTATGGCTACACCTTC.

This chain joins TRBV7-2 and TRBJ2-5; 9 bases map to TRBD2. The CDR3 loop spans 16 amino acids. Germline CDR1 is SGHTA and CDR2 is FQGNSA. The trim removed 10 bases at V and 4 bases at J, leaving 16 bases unmatched. The CDR3 DNA sequence: TGTGCCACCGATAGGGCACGGCGGGGGGGCCTAGAGACCCAGTACTTC. As protein: CATDRARRGGLETQYF. The whole variable domain, filled in from reference TRBV7-2 and TRBJ2-5, reads GAGVSQSPSNKVTEKGKDVELRCDPISGHTALYWYRQSLGQGLEFLIYFQGNSAPDKSGLPSDRFSAERTGGSVSTLTIQRTQQEDSAVYLCATDRARRGGLETQYFGPGTRLLVL.

Of note for this clone: The same CDR3 is also encoded by other DNA sequences in this sample. This rearrangement joins TRBV5-1 to TRBJ2-3; TRBD2 agrees at 11 bases. The V gene end was trimmed by 3 bases and the J gene end by 2 bases; junction bases not matched to a gene: 2. The CDR3 extends over 15 amino acids. Germline loops: CDR1 SGHRS, CDR2 YFSETQ. The CDR3 protein is CASSSGLAVTDTQYF. The CDR3 DNA reads TGCGCCAGCAGCTCGGGACTAGCGGTCACAGATACGCAGTATTTT.

The chain couples TRBV16 to TRBJ2-5; a weak D match, TRBD1 (5 bases). Per germline, CDR1 KGHSY and CDR2 FQNENV. The V and J ends lost 0 bases and 5 bases respectively, with 13 bases between them. This CDR3 region has 15 residues. The CDR3 bases are TGTGCCAGCAGCCAATCGATAGTGGGGCTGGAGACCCAGTACTTC. This sequence encodes CASSQSIVGLETQYF.

The chain links TRBV6-5 to TRBJ2-5; 10 bases match TRBD2. The trim removed 6 bases at V and 5 bases at J, leaving 6 bases unmatched. In germline, CDR1 is MNHEY, CDR2 SVGAGI. This CDR3 is 14 amino acids long. CDR3 sequence reads: CASRAGGRTETQYF. Written as DNA, the CDR3 is TGTGCCAGCAGAGCGGGGGGGCGGACGGAGACCCAGTACTTC.

This clone was counted between two and nine times. J is TRBJ2-1 and V is TRBV6-4, with TRBD2 identical over 12 bases. Germline V lookup: CDR1 MRHNA, CDR2 SNTAGT. There are 18 residues in the CDR3. V lost 4 bases and J lost 4; bases outside the gene matches: 11. The CDR3 DNA is TGTGCCAGCAGTGTGCCTAGCGGGGGGGCTTGTAAGTACAATGAGCAGTTCTTC. It encodes CASSVPSGGACKYNEQFF.

V usage is TRBV6-4 and J usage is TRBJ1-5; D perhaps matches TRBD1 (5 bases). V lost 10 bases to trimming and J lost 4 bases, with 20 bases between them. CDR1 is MRHNA, CDR2 SNTAGT, per germline. The CDR3 has 15 residues. The DNA for the CDR3 is TGTGCCACCGAGAAGCAGGGTCCTCTTAATCAGCCCCAGCATTTT. This gives the protein CATEKQGPLNQPQHF.

The chain carries TRBV6-2 or TRBV6-3 and TRBJ2-2; D is perhaps TRBD1 (5 bases). CDR1 and CDR2 from the germline V gene are MNHEY and SVGEGT. The CDR3 consists of 18 residues. Trimming removed 4 bases from V and 1 base from J, with 19 bases in between. The CDR3 loop reads CASSFSPRRRENTGELFF. The CDR3, as DNA: TGTGCCAGCAGTTTTAGCCCCCGTCGCAGGGAGAACACCGGGGAGCTGTTTTTT.

The chain carries TRBV28 and TRBJ1-2; 9 bases are a match to TRBD1. Trimming cost V 5 bases and J 4 bases; bases outside gene matches: 8. Per the germline V gene, CDR1 is MDHEN and CDR2 is SYDVKM. The CDR3 spans 15 residues. This CDR3 reads CASSPHGTGSYGYTF. The CDR3 DNA reads as TGTGCCAGCAGTCCACATGGGACAGGGTCCTATGGCTACACCTTC.

The chain couples TRBV7-6 to TRBJ2-1; D perhaps matches TRBD1 (5 bases). Trimming pared 1 base from V and 3 bases from J, leaving 10 bases between. CDR3 size: 15 residues. Germline assignment: CDR1 SGHVS and CDR2 FNYEAQ. This CDR3 is CASSLDGQDYNEQFF. Written as DNA, the CDR3 is TGTGCCAGCAGCTTAGACGGACAAGACTACAATGAGCAGTTCTTC. Drawing the rest from reference TRBV7-6 and TRBJ2-1, the complete variable domain is GAGVSQSPRYKVTKRGQDVALRCDPISGHVSLYWYRQALGQGPEFLTYFNYEAQQDKSGLPNDRFSAERPEGSISTLTIQRTEQRDSAMYRCASSLDGQDYNEQFFGPGTRLTVL.

V gene TRBV7-2 combines with J gene TRBJ2-7, with TRBD1 matching 9 bases. Per germline, CDR1 SGHTA and CDR2 FQGNSA. This CDR3 is built from 14 residues. The J segment lost 3 bases and the V segment lost 4 bases, leaving 4 bases of the junction unmatched. The CDR3 reads CASSSQGAFYEQYF. As DNA, the CDR3 is TGTGCCAGCAGCTCACAGGGGGCATTCTACGAGCAGTACTTC.

The chain is built from TRBV19 and TRBJ1-5, with D maybe TRBD1 (5 bases). The V end lost 3 bases, the J end lost 1 base, and 10 bases lay between the germline ends. Germline loops: CDR1 LNHDA, CDR2 SQIVND (reference sequence). The CDR3 is made up of 15 amino acids. The CDR3 DNA follows: TGTGCCAGTAGTATTCAGGGTTACAGCAATCAGCCCCAGCATTTT. Amino acid sequence: CASSIQGYSNQPQHF. Drawing the rest from reference TRBV19 and TRBJ1-5, the complete variable domain is DGGITQSPKYLFRKEGQNVTLSCEQNLNHDAMYWYRQDPGQGLRLIYYSQIVNDFQKGDIAEGYSVSREKKESFPLTVTSAQKNPTAFYLCASSIQGYSNQPQHFGDGTRLSIL.

V and J are TRBV7-2 and TRBJ2-1; 10 bases are shared with TRBD2. The CDR3 sequence is 14 residues long. Germline V lookup: CDR1 SGHTA, CDR2 FQGNSA. Trimming took 5 bases from V and 6 from J; bases not matched to a gene: 4. The CDR3 DNA is TGTGCCAGCAGCCCCAGCGGGGGGGGCAATGAGCAGTTCTTC. Protein: CASSPSGGGNEQFF.

Concerning this clone: Other DNA sequences of this sample code for an identical CDR3. This CDR3 is CASSPDRGYGYTF. Written as DNA, the CDR3 is TGCGCCAGCAGCCCCGACAGGGGCTATGGCTACACCTTC. The chain employs TRBV5-1 and TRBJ1-2; TRBD1 matches 8 bases. Germline V gene lookup returns CDR1 SGHRS and CDR2 YFSETQ. Unmatched junction bases numbered 3, after V lost 4 bases and J lost 4 bases. This CDR3 spans 13 amino acids.